Listed below are T cell receptor beta chains from one sample, sequenced in a study of beta chain features in type 1 diabetes. Generated by immunoSEQ multiplex PCR, the TCRdb table keeps only in-frame clones and is missing some. The sample consists of 250,000 to 350,000 clones, 12% to 15% of them appearing once. Sequencing used central memory CD4+ T cells from blood. The receptors here all came from a man aged 25-45 years in good health. Each CDR3 is given with its conserved first and last residue. D genes are given only for firm matches. The size entry is marked missing in some rows and otherwise reads once, few, many or a size class.

TRBV7-2,TRBJ2-5,-,many,CASSLSAAETQYF,TGTGCCAGCAGCTTATCGGCTGCGGAGACCCAGTACTTC
TRBV6-5,TRBJ1-1,TRBD1,-,CASRPPTGATEAFF,TGTGCCAGCAGGCCTCCTACAGGGGCCACTGAAGCTTTCTTT
TRBV7-2,TRBJ2-1,-,-,CASSPGLGSIDEQFF,TGTGCCAGCAGCCCTGGTTTGGGCTCCATCGATGAGCAGTTCTTC
TRBV11-2,TRBJ2-1,TRBD1,-,CASSLGQGIYNEQFF,TGTGCCAGCAGCTTGGGACAGGGGATCTACAATGAGCAGTTCTTC
TRBV9,TRBJ2-2,-,-,CASSGTTGNTGELFF,TGTGCCAGCAGCGGGACGACGGGGAACACCGGGGAGCTGTTTTTT
TRBV11-2,TRBJ1-2,-,few,CASSLDTLGYTF,TGTGCCAGCAGCTTAGACACACTAGGCTACACCTTC
TRBV18,TRBJ2-1,TRBD1,many,CASSQETGILYNEQFF,TGTGCCAGCTCACAGGAGACAGGGATCCTCTACAATGAGCAGTTCTTC
TRBV7-2,TRBJ2-2,-,few,CASSPGQNTGELFF,TGTGCCAGCAGCCCTGGACAGAACACCGGGGAGCTGTTTTTT
TRBV9,TRBJ2-3,-,-,CASSYGRAHASTDTQYF,TGTGCCAGCAGCTACGGGCGGGCGCACGCTAGCACAGATACGCAGTATTTT
TRBV4-3,TRBJ1-1,-,few,CASSQSTGTETEAFF,TGCGCCAGCAGCCAAAGTACAGGGACGGAAACTGAAGCTTTCTTT
TRBV29-1,TRBJ2-5,TRBD2,many,CSETSGGAGETQYF,TGCAGCGAGACTAGCGGGGGGGCAGGAGAGACCCAGTACTTC
TRBV4-1,TRBJ1-4,-,few,CASSHLTTNEKLFF,TGCGCCAGCAGCCATTTGACAACTAATGAAAAACTGTTTTTT
TRBV25-1,TRBJ2-3,-,-,CASALGGGTDTQYF,TGTGCCAGCGCGTTGGGCGGGGGCACAGATACGCAGTATTTT
TRBV7-2,TRBJ2-2,-,many,CASSTHGELFF,TGTGCCAGCAGCACACACGGGGAGCTGTTTTTT
TRBV6-6,TRBJ1-5,-,few,CASSGIGGNQPQHF,TGTGCCAGCAGTGGGATCGGAGGAAATCAGCCCCAGCATTTT
TRBV11-1,TRBJ2-3,TRBD2,-,CASSLTSGSVDTQYF,TGTGCCAGCAGCTTAACTAGCGGGAGTGTAGATACGCAGTATTTT
TRBV29-1,TRBJ2-5,-,few,CSVAGSMRAQETQYF,TGCAGCGTAGCCGGTTCGATGCGGGCCCAAGAGACCCAGTACTTC
TRBV10-3,TRBJ2-1,TRBD1,few,CAISESGQGINEQFF,TGTGCCATCAGTGAATCCGGACAGGGTATCAATGAGCAGTTCTTC
TRBV19,TRBJ1-2,-,-,CASSATQSNYGYTF,TGTGCCAGTAGTGCGACCCAGAGTAACTATGGCTACACCTTC
TRBV7-3,TRBJ1-6,TRBD1,-,CASSSQGGNNSPLHF,TGTGCCAGCAGCTCACAGGGGGGAAATAATTCACCCCTCCACTTT
TRBV5-1,TRBJ2-1,-,few,CASSLEDEQFF,TGCGCCAGCAGCTTGGAGGATGAGCAGTTCTTC
TRBV11-2,TRBJ2-5,-,-,CASSLTSVETQYF,TGTGCCAGCAGCTTGACTTCGGTGGAGACCCAGTACTTC
TRBV7-2,TRBJ1-5,-,-,CASSLEPGQPQHF,TGTGCCAGCAGCTTAGAGCCCGGCCAGCCCCAGCATTTT
TRBV7-2,TRBJ1-1,-,few,CASSLYRDTEAFF,TGTGCCAGCAGCTTATACAGGGACACTGAAGCTTTCTTT
TRBV5-4,TRBJ2-1,-,-,CASSRTFSGNEQFF,TGTGCCAGCAGCCGAACCTTCTCGGGAAATGAGCAGTTCTTC
TRBV6-5,TRBJ2-5,-,-,CASSELRWETQYF,TGTGCCAGCAGTGAATTGCGATGGGAGACCCAGTACTTC
TRBV5-4,TRBJ2-2,-,few,CASSLDNTGELFF,TGTGCCAGCAGCTTGGACAACACCGGGGAGCTGTTTTTT
TRBV4-2,TRBJ2-2,TRBD2,-,CASSQARLAENTGELFF,TGTGCCAGCAGCCAAGCCAGACTAGCGGAGAACACCGGGGAGCTGTTTTTT
TRBV6-5,TRBJ2-7,-,-,CAISVDTYEQYF,TGTGCCATCAGTGTAGATACCTACGAGCAGTACTTC
TRBV29-1,TRBJ2-5,TRBD2,-,CSVGAGGAVKTQYF,TGCAGCGTCGGGGCGGGGGGGGCGGTCAAGACCCAGTACTTC
TRBV2,TRBJ1-1,-,-,CASRLGNTEAFF,TGTGCCAGCAGGTTAGGGAACACTGAAGCTTTCTTT
TRBV12-5,TRBJ1-4,TRBD1,few,CASGGGQGVEKLFF,TGTGCTAGTGGAGGGGGACAGGGTGTGGAAAAACTGTTTTTT
TRBV14,TRBJ1-2,-,-,CASSATGFDAGNGYTF,TGTGCCAGCAGCGCCACAGGGTTTGACGCCGGGAATGGCTACACCTTC
TRBV10-3,TRBJ1-1,TRBD1,-,CAISEGQDTEAFF,TGTGCCATCAGTGAGGGACAGGACACTGAAGCTTTCTTT
TRBV7-8,TRBJ2-7,TRBD2,-,CASSIVSGGTYEQYF,TGTGCCAGCAGCATAGTTAGCGGGGGGACGTACGAGCAGTACTTC
TRBV6-5,TRBJ1-1,-,-,CASSWSMGNTEAFF,TGTGCCAGCAGTTGGTCCATGGGGAACACTGAAGCTTTCTTT
TRBV5-4,TRBJ2-1,-,-,CASSLELAAYNEQFF,TGTGCCAGCAGCTTGGAACTAGCTGCATACAATGAGCAGTTCTTC
TRBV27,TRBJ2-3,-,-,CASSRLSGPVLF,TGTGCCAGCAGCCGCCTTTCCGGACCAGTGCTTTTT
TRBV4-3,TRBJ2-7,-,-,CASSQVSGFEQYF,TGCGCCAGCAGCCAAGTTTCAGGGTTCGAGCAGTACTTC
TRBV5-1,TRBJ2-5,-,many,CASQETGTYQETQYF,TGCGCCAGCCAGGAGACCGGGACATACCAAGAGACCCAGTACTTC